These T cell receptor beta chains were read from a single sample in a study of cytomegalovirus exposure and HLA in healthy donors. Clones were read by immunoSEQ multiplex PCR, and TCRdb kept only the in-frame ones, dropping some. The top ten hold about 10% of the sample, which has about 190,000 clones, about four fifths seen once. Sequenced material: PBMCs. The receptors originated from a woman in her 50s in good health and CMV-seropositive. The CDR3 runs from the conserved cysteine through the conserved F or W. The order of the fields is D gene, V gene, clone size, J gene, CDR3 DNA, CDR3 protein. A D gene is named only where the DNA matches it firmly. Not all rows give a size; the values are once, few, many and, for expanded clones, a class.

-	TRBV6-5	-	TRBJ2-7	TGTGCCAGCAGTCCCGACAGAGCGTCCTACGAGCAGTACTTC	CASSPDRASYEQYF
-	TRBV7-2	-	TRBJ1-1	TGTGCCAGCGGACCTCCAGGGGACACTGAAGCTTTCTTT	CASGPPGDTEAFF
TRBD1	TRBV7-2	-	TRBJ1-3	TGTGCCAGCAGCCCGACAGGGGACGGGGGAAACACCATATATTTT	CASSPTGDGGNTIYF
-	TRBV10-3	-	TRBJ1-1	TGTGCCACAACACTGGGGGGGAACACTGAAGCTTTCTTT	CATTLGGNTEAFF
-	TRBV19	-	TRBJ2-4	TGTGCCAGTAGTATAGGCGGGGTATTACTGAACATTCAGTACTTC	CASSIGGVLLNIQYF
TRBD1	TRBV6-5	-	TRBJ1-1	TGTGCCAGCAGTCGACAGGGGTCAAAGAACACTGAAGCTTTCTTT	CASSRQGSKNTEAFF
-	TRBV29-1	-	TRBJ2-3	TGCAGCGTTGAGTTCGCTCTAGCGCATAGCACAGATACGCAGTATTTT	CSVEFALAHSTDTQYF
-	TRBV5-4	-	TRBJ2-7	TGTGCCAGCAGCTTGGGGTTAGGGGACGAGCAGTACTTC	CASSLGLGDEQYF
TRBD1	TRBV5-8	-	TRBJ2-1	TGTGCCAGCAGCCCCCGGGACAGGGGAAGCAGGAAGCAGTTCTTC	CASSPRDRGSRKQFF
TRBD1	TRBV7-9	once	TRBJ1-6	TGTGCCAGCAGCTTAGCTAGCGGACAGGGGGGCCTCTATAATTCACCCCTCCACTTT	CASSLASGQGGLYNSPLHF
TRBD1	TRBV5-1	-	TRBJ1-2	TGCGCCAGCAGGGAGACAGGGGATTTTAACTATGGCTACACCTTC	CASRETGDFNYGYTF
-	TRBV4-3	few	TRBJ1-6	TGCGCCAGCAGCCCGGGGGACTCCCCTTCCTCACCCCTCCACTTT	CASSPGDSPSSPLHF
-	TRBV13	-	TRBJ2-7	TGTGCCAGCAGCCCGTTCTACGAGCAGTACTTC	CASSPFYEQYF
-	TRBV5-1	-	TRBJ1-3	TGCGCCAGCAGCCCAACGACAGGTCACTCTGGAAACACCATATATTTT	CASSPTTGHSGNTIYF
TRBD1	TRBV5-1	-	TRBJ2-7	TGCGCCAGCAGCCCTTCAACAGGGGCCATCAAGTACGAGCAGTACTTC	CASSPSTGAIKYEQYF
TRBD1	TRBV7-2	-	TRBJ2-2	TGTGCCAGCAGCCCAACAGGGGCCGGGGAGCTGTTTTTT	CASSPTGAGELFF
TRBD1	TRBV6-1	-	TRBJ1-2	TGTGCCAGCAGCCAGGGGGTGGGTAACTATGGCTACACCTTC	CASSQGVGNYGYTF
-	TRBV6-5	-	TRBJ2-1	TGTGCCAGCAGACTGTCACCCCCTACTGAGCAGTTCTTC	CASRLSPPTEQFF
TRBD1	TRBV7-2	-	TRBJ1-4	TGTGCCAGCAGACACGACAGGGCCCCTAATGAAAAACTGTTTTTT	CASRHDRAPNEKLFF
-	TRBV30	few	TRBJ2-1	TGTGCCTGGAGTGTACGGGGTGAGCAGTTCTTC	CAWSVRGEQFF
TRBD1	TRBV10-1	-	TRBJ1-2	TGCGCCAGCAGCCGGGACAGTAACTATGGCTACACCTTC	CASSRDSNYGYTF
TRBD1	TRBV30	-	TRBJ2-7	TGTGCCTGGACCGGAGGGACAGGCTCCTACGAGCAGTACTTC	CAWTGGTGSYEQYF
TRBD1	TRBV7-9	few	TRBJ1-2	TGTGCCAGCAGTTCCGAGACAGGGGATGGCTACACCTTC	CASSSETGDGYTF
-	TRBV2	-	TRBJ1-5	TGTGCCAGCAGTGAACGGCCAAGGGGGAATCAGCCCCAGCATTTT	CASSERPRGNQPQHF
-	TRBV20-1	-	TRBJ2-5	TGCGGTCCCAGGGGCCAAGAGACCCAGTACTTC	CGPRGQETQYF
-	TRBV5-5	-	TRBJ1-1	TGTGCCAGCAGCTTGGTGGGAGGGGGCACTGAAGCTTTCTTT	CASSLVGGGTEAFF
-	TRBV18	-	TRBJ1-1	TGTGCCAGCTCCCCGGGACTGACAGTGAACACTGAAGCTTTCTTT	CASSPGLTVNTEAFF
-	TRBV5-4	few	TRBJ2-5	TGTGCCAGCAGCAAGGCCCTTGGGGGGGGCGAGGGGACCCAGTACTTC	CASSKALGGGEGTQYF
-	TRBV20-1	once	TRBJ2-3	TGCAGTGCCCCTCGGGGGGATACGCAGTATTTT	CSAPRGDTQYF
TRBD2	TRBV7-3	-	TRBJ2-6	TGTGCCAGCAGCTTAAAAATGGGGGGGATCTCTGGGGCCAACGTCCTGACTTTC	CASSLKMGGISGANVLTF
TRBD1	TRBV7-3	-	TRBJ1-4	TGTGCCAGCAGCTTATCGGGACAGGGGGATGAAAAACTGTTTTTT	CASSLSGQGDEKLFF
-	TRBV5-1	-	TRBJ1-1	TGCGCCAGCAGCCCAGGGGCCCTGAACACTGAAGCTTTCTTT	CASSPGALNTEAFF
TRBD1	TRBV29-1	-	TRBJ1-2	TGCAGCGTCCGCAGACAGGGTGGTGGCTACACCTTC	CSVRRQGGGYTF
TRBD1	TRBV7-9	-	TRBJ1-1	TGTGCCAGCAGCTCTTCGACAGGGGGAACTGAAGCTTTCTTT	CASSSSTGGTEAFF
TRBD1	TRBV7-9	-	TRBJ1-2	TGTGCCAGCAGCCCAGGGGACAGGGGCTACACCTTC	CASSPGDRGYTF
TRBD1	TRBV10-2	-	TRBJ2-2	TGCGCCAGCCGCTCGGACAGGGAGATTACCGGGGAGCTGTTTTTT	CASRSDREITGELFF
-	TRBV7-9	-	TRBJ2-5	TGTGCCAGCAGCTTAGGCACTGCCCAAGAGACCCAGTACTTC	CASSLGTAQETQYF
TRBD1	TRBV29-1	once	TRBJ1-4	TGCAGCGCCCGGTGGGGACAGGAGGATGAAAAACTGTTTTTT	CSARWGQEDEKLFF
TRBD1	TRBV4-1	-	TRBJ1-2	TGCGCCAGCAGCCAGGACCGGGACAGGGAATCATATGGCTACACCTTC	CASSQDRDRESYGYTF
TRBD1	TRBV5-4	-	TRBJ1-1	TGTGCCAGCAGTCCAGACAGGGGTGGCACTGAAGCTTTCTTT	CASSPDRGGTEAFF
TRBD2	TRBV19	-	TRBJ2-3	TGTGCCAGTAGTATTTACGGGGGGGGCGGTCTAGATACGCAGTATTTT	CASSIYGGGGLDTQYF
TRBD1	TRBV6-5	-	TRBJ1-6	TGTGCCAGCAGTTCGGGACAGGTTAATTCACCCCTCCACTTT	CASSSGQVNSPLHF
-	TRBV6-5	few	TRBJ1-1	TGTGCCAGCAGTTATTGGGCGAACACTGAAGCTTTCTTT	CASSYWANTEAFF
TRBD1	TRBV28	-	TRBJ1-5	TGTGCCAGCAGTCGACCGGGACAGCATCAGCCCCAGCATTTT	CASSRPGQHQPQHF
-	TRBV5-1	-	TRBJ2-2	TGCGCCAGCAGCTTGGGGCTCACCGGGGAGCTGTTTTTT	CASSLGLTGELFF
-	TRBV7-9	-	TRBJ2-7	TGTGCCAGCAGCTCGGGGGGCGACTACGAGCAGTACTTC	CASSSGGDYEQYF
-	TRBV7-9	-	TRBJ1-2	TGTGCCAGCAGCTTAGCGCTAGCGGTGAACTATGGCTACACCTTC	CASSLALAVNYGYTF
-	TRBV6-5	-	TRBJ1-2	TGTGCCAGCCTTTCCTTCACCGACAGGAGCTACACCTTC	CASLSFTDRSYTF
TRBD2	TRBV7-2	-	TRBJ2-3	TGTGCCAGCAGCTCCCGAGCGGGGGGCCCCCCAGATACGCAGTATTTT	CASSSRAGGPPDTQYF
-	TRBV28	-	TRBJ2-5	TGTGCCAGCGGCCGAAAAGGGCGGGCGGGGAAATCGGCCCAGTACTTC	CASGRKGRAGKSAQYF
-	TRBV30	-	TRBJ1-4	TGTGCCTGGTCCCAGGGCGTCGAAAAACTGTTTTTT	CAWSQGVEKLFF
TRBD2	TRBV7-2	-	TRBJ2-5	TGTGCCAGCACCCAGACTAGCGGGGGGGCTGGGGAGACCCAGTACTTC	CASTQTSGGAGETQYF
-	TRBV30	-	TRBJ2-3	TGTGCCTGGAGTGCTCCAGATACGCAGTATTTT	CAWSAPDTQYF
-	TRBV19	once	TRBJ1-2	TGTGCCAGTAGTACGACAGAGGTTAGTGGCTACACCTTC	CASSTTEVSGYTF
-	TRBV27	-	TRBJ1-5	TGTGCCAGCAGTTTTTCCAGGATCCAGCCCCAGCATTTT	CASSFSRIQPQHF
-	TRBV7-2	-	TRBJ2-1	TGTGCCAGCAGCTTAAACCGGTACAATGAGCAGTTCTTC	CASSLNRYNEQFF